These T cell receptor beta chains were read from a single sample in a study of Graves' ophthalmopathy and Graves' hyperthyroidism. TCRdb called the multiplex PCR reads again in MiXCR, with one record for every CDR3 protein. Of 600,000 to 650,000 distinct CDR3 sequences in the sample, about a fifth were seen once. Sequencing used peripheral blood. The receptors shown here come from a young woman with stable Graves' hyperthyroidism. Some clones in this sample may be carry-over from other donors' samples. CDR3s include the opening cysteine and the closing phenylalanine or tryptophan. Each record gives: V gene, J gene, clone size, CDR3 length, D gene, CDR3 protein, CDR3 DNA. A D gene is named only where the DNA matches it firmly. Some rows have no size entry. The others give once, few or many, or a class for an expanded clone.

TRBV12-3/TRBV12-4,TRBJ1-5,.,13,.,CASRDGVNQPQHF,TGTGCCAGCAGGGACGGAGTAAATCAGCCCCAGCATTTT
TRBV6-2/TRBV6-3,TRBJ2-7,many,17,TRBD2,CASSYVASGSSFYEQYF,TGTGCCAGCAGTTACGTGGCGAGCGGGAGTTCGTTTTACGAGCAGTACTTC
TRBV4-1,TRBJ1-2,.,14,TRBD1,CASSPWDRSYGYTF,TGCGCCAGCAGCCCCTGGGACAGAAGCTATGGCTACACCTTC
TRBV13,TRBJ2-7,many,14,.,CASAQGRASNEQYF,TGTGCCAGTGCCCAGGGGAGGGCCTCCAACGAGCAGTACTTC
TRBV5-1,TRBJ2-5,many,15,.,CASTGHGSHKETQYF,TGCGCCAGCACGGGACACGGCTCGCATAAGGAGACCCAGTACTTC
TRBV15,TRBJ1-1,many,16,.,CATSSPLGQGSTEAFF,TGTGCCACCAGCTCCCCTTTGGGGCAGGGGAGCACTGAAGCTTTCTTT
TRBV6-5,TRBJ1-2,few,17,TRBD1,CASSYSFSGTGNYGYTF,TGTGCCAGCAGTTACTCTTTCTCGGGGACAGGGAACTATGGCTACACCTTC
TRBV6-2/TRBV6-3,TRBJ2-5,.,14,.,CASSYLQTQETQYF,TGTGCCAGCAGTTACTTACAGACACAAGAGACCCAGTACTTC
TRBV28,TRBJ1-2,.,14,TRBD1,CASSPWGQGKGYTF,TGTGCCAGCAGTCCTTGGGGACAGGGAAAAGGCTACACCTTC
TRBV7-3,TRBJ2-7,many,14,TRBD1,CASSPDRGTHEQYF,TGTGCCAGCAGCCCGGACAGGGGTACCCACGAGCAGTACTTC
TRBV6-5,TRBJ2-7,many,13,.,CASSYSVETEQYF,TGTGCCAGCAGTTACTCCGTCGAAACGGAGCAGTACTTC
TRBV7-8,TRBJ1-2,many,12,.,CASSLTPYGYTF,TGTGCCAGCAGCTTAACTCCCTATGGCTACACCTTC
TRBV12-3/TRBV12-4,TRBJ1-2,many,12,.,CASSFRVHGYTF,TGTGCCAGCAGTTTCAGGGTTCATGGCTACACCTTC
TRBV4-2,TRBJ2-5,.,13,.,CASSDRLSETQYF,TGTGCCAGCAGCGACAGGCTTTCGGAGACCCAGTACTTC
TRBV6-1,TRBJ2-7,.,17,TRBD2,CASSLALAGGPGYEQYF,TGTGCCAGCAGCTTGGCACTAGCGGGAGGGCCGGGATACGAGCAGTACTTC
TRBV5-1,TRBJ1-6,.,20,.,CASSLGVTWPDGGYNSPLHF,TGCGCCAGCAGCTTGGGGGTCACCTGGCCGGACGGAGGCTATAATTCACCCCTCCACTTT
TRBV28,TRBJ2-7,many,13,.,CASNHDSLYEQYF,TGTGCCAGCAACCACGACAGCTTGTACGAGCAGTACTTC
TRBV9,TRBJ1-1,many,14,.,CASSVTAGATEAFF,TGTGCCAGCAGCGTGACCGCAGGGGCCACTGAAGCTTTCTTT
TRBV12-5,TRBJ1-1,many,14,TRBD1,CASGRGQGITEAFF,TGTGCTAGTGGCCGCGGACAGGGGATCACTGAAGCTTTCTTT
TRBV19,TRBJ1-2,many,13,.,CASSIGRSNGYTF,TGTGCCAGTAGTATAGGACGGTCTAATGGCTACACCTTC
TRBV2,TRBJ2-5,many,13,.,CASSEARSETQYF,TGTGCCAGCAGTGAGGCGAGGTCAGAGACCCAGTACTTC
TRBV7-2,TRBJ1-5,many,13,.,CASSSRTDSPQHF,TGTGCCAGCAGCTCGAGGACGGACTCGCCCCAGCATTTT
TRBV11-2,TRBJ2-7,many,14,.,CASSQWTIDYEQYF,TGTGCCAGCAGCCAATGGACAATCGACTACGAGCAGTACTTC
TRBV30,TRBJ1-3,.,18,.,CAWSVRGQGPFSGNTIYF,TGTGCCTGGAGTGTACGAGGGCAAGGCCCGTTCTCTGGAAACACCATATATTTT
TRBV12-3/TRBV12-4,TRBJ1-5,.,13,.,CASSLGALQPQHF,TGTGCCAGCAGTTTAGGGGCCCTTCAGCCCCAGCATTTT
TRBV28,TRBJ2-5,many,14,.,CASSFAGAYETQYF,TGTGCCAGCAGTTTTGCGGGGGCGTATGAGACCCAGTACTTC
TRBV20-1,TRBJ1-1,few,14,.,CSARAGRGLTEAFF,TGCAGTGCTAGGGCGGGTCGGGGTTTGACTGAAGCTTTCTTT
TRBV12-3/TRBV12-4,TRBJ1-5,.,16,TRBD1,CASSLETATGNQPQHF,TGTGCCAGCAGTTTAGAGACGGCGACAGGGAACCAGCCCCAGCATTTT
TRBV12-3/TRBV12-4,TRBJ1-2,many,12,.,CASSLLRDGYTF,TGTGCCAGCAGTTTACTCAGGGATGGCTACACCTTC
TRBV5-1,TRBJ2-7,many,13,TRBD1,CASSRTGYYEQYF,TGCGCCAGCAGCCGGACAGGGTACTACGAGCAGTACTTC
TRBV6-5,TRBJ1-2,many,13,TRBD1,CASRPGGDYGYTF,TGTGCCAGCAGACCAGGGGGCGACTATGGCTACACCTTC
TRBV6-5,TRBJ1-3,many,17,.,CASSYTWKFPAGNTIYF,TGTGCCAGCAGTTACACATGGAAGTTCCCGGCTGGAAACACCATATATTTT
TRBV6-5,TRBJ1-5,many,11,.,CASSYKGVYHF,TGTGCCAGCAGTTACAAGGGAGTTTATCATTTT
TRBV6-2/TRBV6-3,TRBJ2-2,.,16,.,CASSYSKGRRAGELFF,.
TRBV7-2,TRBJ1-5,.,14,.,CASSLGGWRPPQHF,TGTGCCAGCAGCTTAGGCGGGTGGCGTCCGCCCCAGCATTTT
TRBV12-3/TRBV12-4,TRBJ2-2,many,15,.,CASSFFGQNTGELFF,TGTGCCAGCAGTTTTTTCGGGCAGAACACCGGGGAGCTGTTTTTT
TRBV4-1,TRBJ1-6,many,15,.,CASSKLVRDNSPLHF,TGCGCCAGCAGCAAACTGGTCAGGGATAATTCACCCCTCCACTTT
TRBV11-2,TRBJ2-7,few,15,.,CASSLTLGSSYEQYF,TGTGCCAGCAGCTTAACGTTGGGTAGCTCCTACGAGCAGTACTTC
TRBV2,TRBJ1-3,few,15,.,CASRETGNSGNTIYF,TGTGCCAGCAGAGAAACAGGGAACTCTGGAAACACCATATATTTT
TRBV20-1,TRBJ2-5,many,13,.,CSASLLNQETQYF,TGCAGTGCTAGCCTCCTGAACCAAGAGACCCAGTACTTC
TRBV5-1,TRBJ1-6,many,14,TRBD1,CASSFGTANSPLHF,TGTGCCAGCAGTTTTGGGACAGCTAATTCACCCCTCCACTTT
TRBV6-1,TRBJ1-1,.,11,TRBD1,CASTGGFKAFF,TGTGCCAGTACAGGGGGCTTTAAAGCTTTCTTT
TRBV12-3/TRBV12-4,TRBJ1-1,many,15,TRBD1,CASSWLQGVGTEAFF,TGTGCCAGCTCCTGGTTGCAGGGGGTAGGAACTGAAGCTTTCTTT
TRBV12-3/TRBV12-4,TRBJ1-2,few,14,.,CASSLGVSSYGYTF,TGTGCCAGCAGTTTAGGAGTATCAAGCTATGGCTACACCTTC
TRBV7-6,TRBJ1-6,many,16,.,CASSLEVSGNNSPLHF,TGTGCCAGCAGCTTAGAAGTTTCAGGGAATAATTCACCCCTCCACTTT
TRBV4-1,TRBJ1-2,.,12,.,CATGTPNYGYTF,TGCGCCACCGGGACACCCAACTATGGCTACACCTTC
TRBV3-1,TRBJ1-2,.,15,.,CASSQVVQGRDGYTF,TGTGCCAGCAGCCAAGTCGTGCAGGGGAGGGATGGCTACACCTTC
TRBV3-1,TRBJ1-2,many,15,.,CASSQGQLLRGGYTF,TGTGCCAGCAGCCAAGGACAGCTCCTTAGGGGAGGCTACACCTTC
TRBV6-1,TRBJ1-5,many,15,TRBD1,CTSRDDRGRNQPQHF,TGTACCAGCAGGGATGACAGGGGGCGAAATCAGCCCCAGCATTTT
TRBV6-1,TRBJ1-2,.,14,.,CASSRTGSHYGYTF,TGTGCCAGCAGTCGGACCGGGAGCCACTATGGCTACACCTTC
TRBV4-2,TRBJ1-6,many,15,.,CASSQDRGMNSPLHF,TGTGCCAGCAGCCAAGATCGGGGGATGAATTCACCCCTCCACTTT
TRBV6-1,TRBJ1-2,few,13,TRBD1,CASERQGATGYTF,TGTGCCAGCGAGCGACAGGGGGCGACTGGCTACACCTTC
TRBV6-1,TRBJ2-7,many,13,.,CASSDARVHEQYF,TGTGCCAGCAGTGATGCCAGGGTCCACGAGCAGTACTTC
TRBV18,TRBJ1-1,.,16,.,CASSPPMGRRNTDAFF,TGTGCCAGCTCACCACCGATGGGACGGAGGAACACTGATGCTTTCTTT
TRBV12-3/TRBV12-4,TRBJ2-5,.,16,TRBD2,CASSKTSGGAGETQYF,TGTGCCAGCAGTAAGACTAGCGGGGGGGCTGGGGAGACCCAGTACTTC
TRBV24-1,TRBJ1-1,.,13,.,CATSDFGGGEAFF,TGTGCCACCAGTGATTTTGGCGGAGGGGAAGCTTTCTTT
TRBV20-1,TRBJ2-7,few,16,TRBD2,CSASYSGRPNSYEQYF,TGCAGTGCTAGTTACAGCGGGAGGCCCAACTCCTACGAGCAGTACTTC
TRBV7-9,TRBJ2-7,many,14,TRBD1,CASSLDRTGFEQYF,TGTGCCAGCAGCTTAGATCGGACAGGGTTCGAGCAGTACTTC
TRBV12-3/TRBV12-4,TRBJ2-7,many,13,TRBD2,CASSLGLANEQYF,TGTGCCAGCAGTCTCGGACTAGCCAACGAGCAGTACTTC